These 8 T cell receptor beta chains were all obtained from the same sample, sequenced in a study of blood T cells in healthy people across ages (dated by TCRdb to between 2015 and 2017). The library relied on 5' RACE. Data came from an Illumina HiSeq 2500. A second PCR of roughly 7 to 11 cycles was performed with a sample-barcoded 5' primer and a J-beta primer mix. TCRdb took the public reads, trimmed them with fastp at Q25, ran MiXCR for clone calling and kept in-frame beta chains. Identical CDR3 proteins give one entry, which carries the most common genes and DNA. This sample has about 800,000 distinct CDR3 sequences in its table, and nearly 60% of those were observed once. Roughly 22% of the sample lies in the top ten. The sequenced material came from blood. The receptor set was obtained from a man aged 30 to 39 in good health.

In DNA, the CDR3 is TGTGCCAGCAGTTATTCCTCCGGTTTTCTAGACAGGGCGAGGATATATGGCTACACCTTC. It specifies CASSYSSGFLDRARIYGYTF. The V call is TRBV6-5, the J call TRBJ1-2; 7 positions match TRBD1. The V gene's germline CDR1 is MNHEY and CDR2 SVGAGI. The CDR3 has 20 amino acids. Trimming cost V 3 bases and J 5 bases; bases outside gene matches: 24.

The J gene is TRBJ2-1, the V gene TRBV27; D is possibly TRBD1 (6 bases). V was clipped by 3 bases and J by 6 bases, with 12 bases between them. Germline assignment: CDR1 MNHEY and CDR2 SMNVEV (reference sequence). This CDR3 is 14 amino acids long. CDR3 region: CASSLVEGGNEQFF. The CDR3 nucleotides are TGTGCCAGCAGTTTGGTTGAAGGGGGCAATGAGCAGTTCTTC.

This clonotype was counted a few times. The V call is TRBV6-2 or TRBV6-3, the J call TRBJ2-1; no definite D call. Per the germline V gene, CDR1 is MNHEY and CDR2 is SVGEGT. V was shortened by 7 bases and J by 5 bases, with 6 bases between the two germline ends. The CDR3 sequence is 11 residues long. Here the CDR3 DNA reads TGTGCCAGCACCAGAGACAATGAGCAGTTCTTC. Protein sequence: CASTRDNEQFF.

The chain carries TRBV14 and TRBJ2-3, with a weak D call TRBD1 (5 bases). Per the germline V gene, CDR1 is SGHDN and CDR2 is FVKESK. V was cut by 1 base and J by 5 bases, with 16 bases left in between. The CDR3 sequence is 16 residues long. CDR3: CASSQAPGRDRDTQYF. As DNA, the CDR3 is TGTGCCAGCAGCCAAGCCCCTGGCAGGGATCGAGATACGCAGTATTTT. The variable domain in full, completed from reference TRBV14 and TRBJ2-3, reads EAGVTQFPSHSVIEKGQTVTLRCDPISGHDNLYWYRRVMGKEIKFLLHFVKESKQDESGMPNNRFLAERTGGTYSTLKVQPAELEDSGVYFCASSQAPGRDRDTQYFGPGTRLTVL.

This chain connects TRBV10-3 to TRBJ1-2; 7 bases fit TRBD1. The V gene end was trimmed by 6 bases and the J gene end by 1 base; junction bases not matched to a gene: 5. The germline V gene encodes CDR1 ENHRY and CDR2 SYGVKD. The CDR3 totals 14 residues. CDR3 DNA: TGTGCCATCAGCCCGACAGGGAGTAACTATGGCTACACCTTC. As protein: CAISPTGSNYGYTF.

The chain employs TRBV4-3 and TRBJ2-3; D is unresolved. Trimming removed 3 bases at V and 3 bases at J, with 19 bases between. The CDR3 consists of 17 residues. The germline CDR1 and CDR2 sequences are LGHNA and YSLEER. The CDR3 spells CASSQDAFQIGTDTQYF. The CDR3 DNA reads as TGCGCCAGCAGCCAGGATGCGTTTCAAATCGGGACAGATACGCAGTATTTT.

The table lists this clonotype with a few counts. V and J are TRBV13 and TRBJ2-7, with 9 bases identical to TRBD2. After removal of 3 bases from V and 2 bases from J, the junction contained 5 bases not matched to a gene. CDR1 is PRHDT and CDR2 is FYEKMQ in the germline V gene (reference sequence). The CDR3 is 15 residues long. For the CDR3, the DNA is TGTGCCAGCAGCTTTAGCGGGAGAGCAGCCTACGAGCAGTACTTC. Its protein product is CASSFSGRAAYEQYF.

The genes are TRBV20-1 and TRBJ2-3; D is uncertain. The germline gives CDR1 DFQATT, CDR2 SNEGSKA (reference sequence). V dropped 5 bases and J dropped 5 bases, with 11 bases sitting between them. This CDR3 is built from 12 residues. CDR3 in amino acids: CSAGPEGDTQYF. In DNA, the CDR3 is TGCAGTGCTGGCCCTGAAGGAGATACGCAGTATTTT.